This T cell receptor (beta chain) is drawn from a study of cytomegalovirus exposure and HLA in healthy donors. Germline CDR1 SGDLS, CDR2 YYNGEE. After removal of 3 bases from V and 7 bases from J, the junction contained 12 bases not matched to a gene. This CDR3 contains 16 residues. PCR primers comprised 60 Vbeta and 13 Jbeta primers. Data came from immunoSEQ multiplex PCR; TCRdb stores just in-frame clones and leaves some out. This table has 200,000 to 250,000 clones, about 89% appearing once. The source is a woman between 18 and 29 years old in good health and CMV-seronegative. The chain combines TRBV9 with TRBJ2-3, with 9 bases identical to TRBD2. The sample taken for sequencing was PBMCs. CDR3 nucleotides: TGTGCCAGCAGCGCCACCCCCGGGACTAGCACGTATACGCAGTATTTT. It is translated as CASSATPGTSTYTQYF.